These T cell receptor beta chains were read from a single sample in a study of blood T cell repertoires in COVID-19. Generated by immunoSEQ multiplex PCR, the TCRdb table keeps only in-frame clones and is missing some. Among 150,000 or so clones listed, more than 75% were seen once. Sequencing was performed on peripheral blood. The source is a man aged 55 to 70 with active or convalescent COVID-19. The CDR3 runs from the conserved cysteine through the conserved F or W. The D gene is left open where the match is weak. Rows may omit the clone size; those that give it use once, few, many or a size class.

V	size	D	J	length	DNA	CDR3
TRBV19	-	TRBD2	TRBJ2-1	15	TGTGCCAGTAGTATGAGGCTAGCGGGAGCGGCTGAGCAGTTCTTC	CASSMRLAGAAEQFF
TRBV2	-	TRBD1	TRBJ1-4	16	TGTGCCAGCAGCTGGACAGGGGGCGGGGGAAATGAAAAACTGTTTTTT	CASSWTGGGGNEKLFF
TRBV27	-	-	TRBJ1-1	15	TGTGCCAGCAGCATGGGGGCGGCCCCGGCCACTGAAGCTTTCTTT	CASSMGAAPATEAFF
TRBV14	-	-	TRBJ2-7	13	TGTGCCAGCAGCCAAGACCGGGTTTACGAGCAGTACTTC	CASSQDRVYEQYF
TRBV5-1	-	TRBD1	TRBJ2-2	16	TGCGCCAGCAGCTTCCCAGACAGGGGCGGTACCGGGGAGCTGTTTTTT	CASSFPDRGGTGELFF
TRBV28	-	TRBD2	TRBJ2-7	15	TGTGCCAGCAGGGCGGGGGGACTAGGGTCCTACGAGCAGTACTTC	CASRAGGLGSYEQYF
TRBV4-2	-	-	TRBJ2-7	14	TGTGCCAGCAGCATAGGGGGGGTCTCCTACGAGCAGTACTTC	CASSIGGVSYEQYF
TRBV10-3	-	-	TRBJ2-1	15	TGTGCCATCACCGAATACGCGGGGACCAACAATGAGCAGTTCTTC	CAITEYAGTNNEQFF
TRBV7-8	-	-	TRBJ1-2	14	TGTGCCAGCAGCTCTGCCGCAGGGGAAAATGGCTACACCTTC	CASSSAAGENGYTF
TRBV12-5	-	-	TRBJ1-6	17	TGTGCTAGTGGTTTGGGTGGAACGGGAGTCTATAATTCACCCCTCCACTTT	CASGLGGTGVYNSPLHF
TRBV7-9	-	TRBD1	TRBJ1-1	14	TGTGCCAGCAGCTTAGGACAGGGGGACACTGAAGCTTTCTTT	CASSLGQGDTEAFF
TRBV3-1/TRBV3-2	-	-	TRBJ1-4	15	TGTGCCAGCAGCCAAGGAAGAGGGGGACGGGAAAAACTGTTTTTT	CASSQGRGGREKLFF
TRBV28	-	-	TRBJ1-1	15	TGTGCCAGCCGACAACGGGGGTCCACCCACACTGAAGCTTTCTTT	CASRQRGSTHTEAFF
TRBV9	-	-	TRBJ2-2	14	TGTGCCAGCAGCGTTCTAGAAATCACCGGGGAGCTGTTTTTT	CASSVLEITGELFF
TRBV15	once	TRBD1	TRBJ1-6	15	TGTGCCACCAGCAGAGTGCGACAGGGAAATTCACCCCTCCACTTT	CATSRVRQGNSPLHF
TRBV14	-	-	TRBJ1-6	15	TGTGCCAGCAGCCAAGAGGGACTGAGTGTGACACCCCTCCACTTT	CASSQEGLSVTPLHF
TRBV5-1	-	TRBD2	TRBJ2-1	19	TGCGCCAGCAGCTTGGGACTAGCGGGAGGCACGAGCTCCTACAATGAGCAGTTCTTC	CASSLGLAGGTSSYNEQFF
TRBV29-1	-	-	TRBJ2-7	14	TGCAGCGGTGTCGCGCCCGACGGCGGTCGCGAGCAGTACTTC	CSGVAPDGGREQYF
TRBV3-1/TRBV3-2	once	-	TRBJ1-5	14	TGTGCCAGCAGCCAGAACACCAACAATCAGCCCCAGCATTTT	CASSQNTNNQPQHF
TRBV5-6	-	-	TRBJ1-1	15	TGTGCCAGCAGCTTTCTGTCCGCGGCGAACACTGAAGCTTTCTTT	CASSFLSAANTEAFF
TRBV2	-	-	TRBJ2-6	16	TGTGCCAGCAGGGATGGAGGGGGCGTCGGGGCCAACGTCCTGACTTTC	CASRDGGGVGANVLTF
TRBV6-1	-	TRBD1	TRBJ1-2	15	TGTGCCAGCAGTGAAGCCCCCGGGACAGGCTATGGCTACACCTTC	CASSEAPGTGYGYTF
TRBV29-1	-	TRBD2	TRBJ2-1	13	TGCAGCGGGGGCGGCGGGAGGGACAATGAGCAGTTCTTC	CSGGGGRDNEQFF
TRBV6-4	-	-	TRBJ1-1	14	TGTGCCAGCAGTGACCATACAGGGCGGAGTGAAGCTTTCTTT	CASSDHTGRSEAFF
TRBV6-2/TRBV6-3	-	TRBD2	TRBJ2-3	16	TGTGCCAGCAGCCGGACTAGCGGGAGTAAGACAGATACGCAGTATTTT	CASSRTSGSKTDTQYF
TRBV3-1/TRBV3-2	-	-	TRBJ2-5	13	TGTGCCAGCAGCCAAAGGAGCGAAGAGACCCAGTACTTC	CASSQRSEETQYF
TRBV6-5	once	TRBD1	TRBJ1-6	15	TGTGCCAGCAGTTACGACGGGACAGGGAATTCACCCCTCCACTTT	CASSYDGTGNSPLHF